This T cell receptor beta chain was identified during a study of blood T cell repertoires in COVID-19. On the study more broadly: Whether acute or convalescent, the COVID-19 samples came from the United States, Italy and Spain. T cells, B-cell-depleted T cells, or PBMCs provided the cDNA or gDNA that served as material.

In the original processing: The authors estimated nucleated cell counts from reference gene primer amplification. Measured with immunoSEQ multiplex PCR; TCRdb has only the in-frame clones, and not every one. That table furnishes V, J and clone size, whereas the DNA furnished D and trimming. The profile covers around 100,000 clones, with 85% appearing a single time and around an eighth taken by the ten largest. The V gene's germline CDR1 is MGHRA and CDR2 YSYEKL. Trimming pared 5 bases from V and 8 bases from J, leaving 21 bases between. This CDR3 comprises 15 residues. This TCR was sampled from a man between 50 and 59 years old with active or convalescent COVID-19. Sequenced sample: peripheral blood. This chain connects TRBV4-1 to TRBJ1-2; the D is unclear. CDR3 nucleotide sequence: TGCGCCAGCAGCGAAAGTAGCGGCAGCCTCCAAGGCTACACCTTC. Encoded protein: CASSESSGSLQGYTF.